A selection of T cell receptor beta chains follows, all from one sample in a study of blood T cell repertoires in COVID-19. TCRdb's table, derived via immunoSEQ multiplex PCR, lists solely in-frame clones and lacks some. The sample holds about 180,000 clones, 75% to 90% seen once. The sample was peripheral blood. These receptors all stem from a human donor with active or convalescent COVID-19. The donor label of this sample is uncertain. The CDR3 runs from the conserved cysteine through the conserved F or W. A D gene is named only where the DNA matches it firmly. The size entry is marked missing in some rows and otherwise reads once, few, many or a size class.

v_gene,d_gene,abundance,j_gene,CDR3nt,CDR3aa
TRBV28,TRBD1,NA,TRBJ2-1,TGTGCCAGCTCTGACAGGGTAGGGTCCAATGAGCAGTTCTTC,CASSDRVGSNEQFF
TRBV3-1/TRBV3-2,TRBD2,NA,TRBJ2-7,TGTGCCAGCAGCCGCCAGAGTGGGGGGGGGAATTACGAGCAGTACTTC,CASSRQSGGGNYEQYF
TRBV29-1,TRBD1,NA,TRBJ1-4,TGCAGCGTTGAATTACCCGGGACAGGGGTTGAAAAACTGTTTTTT,CSVELPGTGVEKLFF
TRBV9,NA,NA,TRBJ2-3,TGTGCCAGCAGCCGTAGCGGTTCGGGGACAGATACGCAGTATTTT,CASSRSGSGTDTQYF
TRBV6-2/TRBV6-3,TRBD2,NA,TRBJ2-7,TGTGCCAGCAGTTACCCCGGGACTAGATATTACGAGCAGTACTTC,CASSYPGTRYYEQYF
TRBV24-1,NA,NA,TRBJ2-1,TGTGCCACCAGTGACCATTTCAGGGCTGGGGTATACAATGAGCAGTTCTTC,CATSDHFRAGVYNEQFF
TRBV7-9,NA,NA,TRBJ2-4,TGTGCCAGCAGCTTTTCAGGGGTGAACATTCAGTACTTC,CASSFSGVNIQYF
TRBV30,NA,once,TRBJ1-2,TGTGCCTTCTCCCCCGGGGGGTTGGGTTATGGCTACACCTTC,CAFSPGGLGYGYTF
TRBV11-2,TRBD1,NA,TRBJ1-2,TGTGCCAGCAGCCAAACCAGGGGGCTTTCCTCGGGCTACACCTTC,CASSQTRGLSSGYTF
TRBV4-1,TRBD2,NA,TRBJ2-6,TGCGCCAGCAGCCAAGATTTGGGGACTAGCGGGAGTGGGGCCAACGTCCTGACTTTC,CASSQDLGTSGSGANVLTF
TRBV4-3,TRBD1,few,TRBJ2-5,TGCGCCAGCAGCCAAGATCTGGCAGGGGGCGCATCTGTAGAGACCCAGTACTTC,CASSQDLAGGASVETQYF
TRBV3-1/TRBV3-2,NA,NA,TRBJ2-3,TGTGCCAGCAGCCCAAGCACGACAGATACGCAGTATTTT,CASSPSTTDTQYF
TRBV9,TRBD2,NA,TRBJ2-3,TGTGCCAGCAGCCCCTCCTTACTAGCGGGGGCAACAGATACGCAGTATTTT,CASSPSLLAGATDTQYF
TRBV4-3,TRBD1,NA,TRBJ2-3,TGCGCCAGCAGCCAATATCCGGGACAGGGCACAGATGGGCAGTATTTT,CASSQYPGQGTDGQYF
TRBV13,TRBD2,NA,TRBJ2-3,TGTGCCAGCAGCCATGGACTAGCGGGCAGCACAGATACGCAGTATTTT,CASSHGLAGSTDTQYF
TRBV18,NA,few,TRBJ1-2,TGTGCCAGCTCGAGCTTGGACAGCAACTATGGCTACACCTTC,CASSSLDSNYGYTF
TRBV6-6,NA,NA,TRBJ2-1,TGTGCCAGCAGTTATCTCGCGGGTCTCTCCTACAATGAGCAGTTCTTC,CASSYLAGLSYNEQFF
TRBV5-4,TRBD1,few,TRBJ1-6,TGTGCCAGCAGTCCGACGACAGGGAATTCACCCCTCCACTTT,CASSPTTGNSPLHF
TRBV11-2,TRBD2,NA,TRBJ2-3,TGTGCCAGCAGCTTAAATCGGGCGGGAGGGCCGCATACGCAGTATTTT,CASSLNRAGGPHTQYF
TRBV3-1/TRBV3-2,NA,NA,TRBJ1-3,TGTGCCAGCAGCCGCGTCACAGGGAAAAGTGGAAACACCATATATTTT,CASSRVTGKSGNTIYF
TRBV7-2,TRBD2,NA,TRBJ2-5,TGTGCCAGCAGCTACGGACTAGCCCAAGAGACCCAGTACTTC,CASSYGLAQETQYF
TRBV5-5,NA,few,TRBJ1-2,TGTGCCAGCAGCTTGGACCAGGGGGGCTACACCTTC,CASSLDQGGYTF
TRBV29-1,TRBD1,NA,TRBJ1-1,TGCAGCGTTGAAGTTTTCCAGGGACAGGGGGCGGGAGCTTTCTTT,CSVEVFQGQGAGAFF
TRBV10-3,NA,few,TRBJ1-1,TGTGCCATCAGTTCCGGGGCGGGGAGGGTGGACACTGAAGCTTTCTTT,CAISSGAGRVDTEAFF
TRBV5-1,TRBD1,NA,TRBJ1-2,TGCGCCAGCAGCGAGGGACAGGGGGGCTATGGCTACACCTTC,CASSEGQGGYGYTF
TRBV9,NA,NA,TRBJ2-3,TGTGCCAGCAGCGTAGCGCGTAGCAGCACAGATACGCAGTATTTT,CASSVARSSTDTQYF
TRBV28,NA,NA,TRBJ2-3,TGTGCCAGCAGGTCCGGGGTGGGCACAGATACGCAGTATTTT,CASRSGVGTDTQYF
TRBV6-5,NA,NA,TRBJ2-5,TGTGCCAGCAGCGAGGGACACCCTATGGAGACCCAGTACTTC,CASSEGHPMETQYF
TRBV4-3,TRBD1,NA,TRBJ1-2,TGCGCCAGCAGCCAAGCGACAGGGTACTATGGCTACACCTTC,CASSQATGYYGYTF
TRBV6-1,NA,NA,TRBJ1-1,TGTGCCAGCAGTGAATACAGGAACACTGAAGCTTTCTTT,CASSEYRNTEAFF
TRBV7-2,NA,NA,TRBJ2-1,TGTGCCAGCAACCGGTTGCGCGGGTACAATGAGCAGTTCTTC,CASNRLRGYNEQFF